The rows below give T cell receptor beta chains drawn from one sample of a study of T cells expressing NK-cell markers. TCRdb reworked the 5' RACE reads into one entry per CDR3 protein, no DNA. The sample data list fewer than 300,000 distinct CDR3 sequences. Sequenced: blood T cells: a sorted CD56 or NKG2C T cell subset, CD4+ or CD8+ T cells, or bulk PBMC T cells (not recorded which). These receptors were collected from a woman aged 18 to 75 in good health. The CDR3 runs from the conserved cysteine through the conserved F or W.

CASSFWGRAVTGELFF | 16 | TRBJ2-2 | TRBV27
CSGLGTSGRNEQFF | 14 | TRBJ2-1 | TRBV29-1
CAIRGGIVGTSGSYEQYF | 18 | TRBJ2-7 | TRBV10-3
CASSGLAGGATDTQYF | 16 | TRBJ2-3 | TRBV6-1
CAISVGGGTDTQYF | 14 | TRBJ2-3 | TRBV10-3
CASSQRGTNVLTF | 13 | TRBJ2-6 | TRBV3-1
CASSFRQDYIKSPNYEQYF | 19 | TRBJ2-7 | TRBV6-5
CASSLAGAGEQYF | 13 | TRBJ2-7 | TRBV12-3/TRBV12-4
CASSTTRGLENIQYF | 15 | TRBJ2-4 | TRBV7-2
CASSRPVAGGYEQYF | 15 | TRBJ2-7 | TRBV27
CASSYGQTASTDTQYF | 16 | TRBJ2-3 | TRBV6-5
CAISESLTSRVDNEQFF | 17 | TRBJ2-1 | TRBV10-3
CASSQLGVGTDTQYF | 15 | TRBJ2-3 | TRBV4-1
CASSWTTSSATQYF | 14 | TRBJ2-5 | TRBV6-2/TRBV6-3
CASSEASGSRTDTQYF | 16 | TRBJ2-3 | TRBV6-1
CASSLFRAVGGEAFF | 15 | TRBJ1-1 | TRBV12-3/TRBV12-4
CASSPGLESTDTQYF | 15 | TRBJ2-3 | TRBV4-3
CATTGNTGELFF | 12 | TRBJ2-2 | TRBV24-1
CASSFGGPKAFF | 12 | TRBJ1-1 | TRBV12-3/TRBV12-4
CASRITGAGETQYF | 14 | TRBJ2-5 | TRBV6-1
CSAPSSGGPGELFF | 14 | TRBJ2-2 | TRBV20-1
CASSMRQGAGELFF | 14 | TRBJ2-2 | TRBV6-1
CAWRQGKDETQYF | 13 | TRBJ2-5 | TRBV30
CASSPVPEQGEQYF | 14 | TRBJ2-7 | TRBV5-1
CASSLFQGDGETQYF | 15 | TRBJ2-5 | TRBV5-1
CAISGAGLTYEQYF | 14 | TRBJ2-7 | TRBV10-3
CASSLQTVQFF | 11 | TRBJ2-1 | TRBV5-1
CASSTGTMNTGELFF | 15 | TRBJ2-2 | TRBV6-4
CASSDTWRESTYNEQFF | 17 | TRBJ2-1 | TRBV6-1
CASSLTSYNEQFF | 13 | TRBJ2-1 | TRBV7-3
CASSSSQGLRNSPLHF | 16 | TRBJ1-6 | TRBV4-1
CSARGDPGRAGGYNEQFF | 18 | TRBJ2-1 | TRBV20-1
CASSRHGQDSGNTIYF | 16 | TRBJ1-3 | TRBV7-2
CSARDATTFTGELFF | 15 | TRBJ2-2 | TRBV20-1
CASSAPGRANNEQFF | 15 | TRBJ2-1 | TRBV2
CASRQWQNTGELFF | 14 | TRBJ2-2 | TRBV14
CSAFGGRASDTQYF | 14 | TRBJ2-3 | TRBV20-1
CSASDLGIQNQPQHF | 15 | TRBJ1-5 | TRBV20-1
CASGSGTSGTQYF | 13 | TRBJ2-3 | TRBV9
CSARRDPWTDTQYF | 14 | TRBJ2-3 | TRBV20-1
CASSFDGTAGNQPQHF | 16 | TRBJ1-5 | TRBV5-1
CASSLDRDRGLAGYTF | 16 | TRBJ1-2 | TRBV11-2
CSARDIMVNQPQHF | 14 | TRBJ1-5 | TRBV20-1
CASRRLAGDTQYF | 13 | TRBJ2-3 | TRBV7-2
CASSPPSQGLSKNIQYF | 17 | TRBJ2-4 | TRBV18
CASTSLPSTDTQYF | 14 | TRBJ2-3 | TRBV12-3/TRBV12-4
CASSLRTGDYEQYF | 14 | TRBJ2-7 | TRBV12-3/TRBV12-4
CASSFRDRISGNTIYF | 16 | TRBJ1-3 | TRBV12-3/TRBV12-4
CASSPLHFVGSGANVLTF | 18 | TRBJ2-6 | TRBV18
CASSWGQGERGYTF | 14 | TRBJ1-2 | TRBV5-4
CASCRGYPDIQYF | 13 | TRBJ2-4 | TRBV18
CASSRLAGGTGELFF | 15 | TRBJ2-2 | TRBV12-3/TRBV12-4
CASSPGTGGRTGELFF | 16 | TRBJ2-2 | TRBV4-3
CASSLVTSKETQYF | 14 | TRBJ2-5 | TRBV5-1
CSALRGSQPQHF | 12 | TRBJ1-5 | TRBV20-1